The source of this TCR beta chain is a study of T cell repertoires in cytomegalovirus infection. Study-level information: Indications came from public TCR beta signatures; they pointed to CMV infection and to a matching HLA type. Regarding the study as a whole: The ex vivo response showed dominance by HLA-C-restricted CMV-specific TCR beta clonotypes. Summed public TCR beta family frequency identified CMV carriers bearing the relevant HLA.

In TCRdb, the reads were re-called with MiXCR into one record per CDR3 protein. In the table there are around 280,000 distinct CDR3 sequences, about a tenth of which are singletons. The table lists this clonotype with many counts. The antigen remains unidentified. The TCR sequence derives from a human donor in good health (CMV status not recorded). Some clones in this sample may be carry-over from other donors' samples. The sequenced material came from PBMCs.

The CDR3 DNA reads TGTGCCAGCAGCCAACTAGCGGTAATATACAATGAGCAGTTCTTC. Its protein product is CASSQLAVIYNEQFF. This sequence joins TRBV6-1 and TRBJ2-1, with TRBD2 matching 8 bases. The CDR3 is 15 amino acids. Germline lookup yields CDR1 MNHNS and CDR2 SASEGT. Trimming took 6 bases from V and 4 from J; bases not matched to a gene: 8.